Listed below are T cell receptor beta chains from one sample, sequenced in a study of graft-versus-host responses after intestinal transplantation. Repertoires were generated with immunoSEQ multiplex PCR, while TCRdb's copy carries only in-frame clones and drops some. The data contain about 120,000 clones, 85% to 95% of them singletons. Antigens of these TCRs are unknown. Sample: unstimulated CD8+ T cells sorted from spleen or lymph node cells, taken before intestinal transplant. These TCRs come from a human donor who received an intestinal transplant. The CDR3 runs from the conserved cysteine through the conserved F or W. The D gene is left open where the match is weak. Size is omitted from some rows. Given values are once, few, many or a class for expanded clones.

clone_size: NA; cdr3_length: 11; v_call: TRBV28; j_call: TRBJ2-3; d_call: TRBD1; cdr3_nt: TGTGCCAGCACTACAGGGGGTACGCAGTATTTT; cdr3_aa: CASTTGGTQYF
clone_size: NA; cdr3_length: 16; v_call: TRBV6-5; j_call: TRBJ2-7; d_call: TRBD2; cdr3_nt: TGTGCCAGCAGTTACCTTTCCGGGGGGATGTCGGGCGAGCAGTACTTC; cdr3_aa: CASSYLSGGMSGEQYF
clone_size: NA; cdr3_length: 12; v_call: TRBV28; j_call: TRBJ2-7; d_call: NA; cdr3_nt: TGTGCCAGCAGTTTATGGGGGAACGAGCAGTACTTC; cdr3_aa: CASSLWGNEQYF
clone_size: NA; cdr3_length: 13; v_call: TRBV4-2; j_call: TRBJ2-7; d_call: TRBD2; cdr3_nt: TGTGCAACAGCGGCTAGCGGGAGCTACGAGCAGTACTTC; cdr3_aa: CATAASGSYEQYF
clone_size: NA; cdr3_length: 15; v_call: TRBV27; j_call: TRBJ2-5; d_call: TRBD1; cdr3_nt: TGTGCCAGCAGTTTAGCAGGGGGCGCATTAGAAGGCCAGTACTTC; cdr3_aa: CASSLAGGALEGQYF
clone_size: NA; cdr3_length: 16; v_call: TRBV4-3; j_call: TRBJ2-1; d_call: TRBD2; cdr3_nt: TGCGCCAGCAGCCCCTTAGCGGGAGGGCCGTACAATGAGCAGTTCTTC; cdr3_aa: CASSPLAGGPYNEQFF
clone_size: NA; cdr3_length: 15; v_call: TRBV6-5; j_call: TRBJ2-3; d_call: NA; cdr3_nt: TGTGCCAGCGCTGGCGGAAATTGGGAGGCAGATACGCAGTATTTT; cdr3_aa: CASAGGNWEADTQYF
clone_size: once; cdr3_length: 15; v_call: TRBV7-6; j_call: TRBJ2-2; d_call: NA; cdr3_nt: TGTGCCAGCAGCTTAGATACAGTGGGAACCGGGGAGCTGTTTTTT; cdr3_aa: CASSLDTVGTGELFF
clone_size: few; cdr3_length: 15; v_call: TRBV4-3; j_call: TRBJ1-2; d_call: TRBD1; cdr3_nt: TGCGCCAGCAGCCAGGCTACGACAGGGGTCGATGGCTACACCTTC; cdr3_aa: CASSQATTGVDGYTF
clone_size: NA; cdr3_length: 15; v_call: TRBV28; j_call: TRBJ2-1; d_call: NA; cdr3_nt: TGTGCCAGCAGTTTCCCTACTACAGGGACTCCACTAGAGTTCTTC; cdr3_aa: CASSFPTTGTPLEFF
clone_size: NA; cdr3_length: 13; v_call: TRBV4-3; j_call: TRBJ2-3; d_call: NA; cdr3_nt: TGCGCCAGCAGCCCCAGACTAGCAGATACGCAGTATTTT; cdr3_aa: CASSPRLADTQYF
clone_size: once; cdr3_length: 15; v_call: TRBV28; j_call: TRBJ1-1; d_call: TRBD1; cdr3_nt: TGTGCCAGCAGGCCATTTACAGGGGGGAACACTGAAGCTTTCTTT; cdr3_aa: CASRPFTGGNTEAFF
clone_size: NA; cdr3_length: 15; v_call: TRBV9; j_call: TRBJ2-7; d_call: TRBD2; cdr3_nt: TGTGCCAGCAGCGGAAGCGGGGGGAGCTCCTACGAGCAGTACTTC; cdr3_aa: CASSGSGGSSYEQYF
clone_size: NA; cdr3_length: 17; v_call: TRBV9; j_call: TRBJ2-1; d_call: NA; cdr3_nt: TGTGCCAGCAGCGTAGCTTCGGCCTTCGGGACACACAATGAGCAGTTCTTC; cdr3_aa: CASSVASAFGTHNEQFF
clone_size: NA; cdr3_length: 13; v_call: TRBV9; j_call: TRBJ2-7; d_call: NA; cdr3_nt: TGTGCCAGCAGCGTAGGAGCTAACTACGAGCAGTACTTC; cdr3_aa: CASSVGANYEQYF
clone_size: NA; cdr3_length: 17; v_call: TRBV28; j_call: TRBJ2-7; d_call: TRBD2; cdr3_nt: TGTGCCAGCAGCTCAGGGACTAGCGGGAGGCGACCTTACGAGCAGTACTTC; cdr3_aa: CASSSGTSGRRPYEQYF
clone_size: NA; cdr3_length: 13; v_call: TRBV4-2; j_call: TRBJ1-1; d_call: TRBD1; cdr3_nt: TGTGCCAGCAGCGTATACAGGGGGAGGGAAGCTTTCTTT; cdr3_aa: CASSVYRGREAFF
clone_size: NA; cdr3_length: 15; v_call: TRBV5-6; j_call: TRBJ1-5; d_call: TRBD1; cdr3_nt: TGTGCCAGCAGCTCACAGGGGATTGCCAATCAGCCCCAGCATTTT; cdr3_aa: CASSSQGIANQPQHF
clone_size: few; cdr3_length: 14; v_call: TRBV29-1; j_call: TRBJ2-1; d_call: NA; cdr3_nt: TGCAGCGTTTGTACAGGGCGCTCCTACAATGAGCAGTTCTTC; cdr3_aa: CSVCTGRSYNEQFF
clone_size: once; cdr3_length: 14; v_call: TRBV27; j_call: TRBJ2-1; d_call: TRBD2; cdr3_nt: TGTGCCAGCAGACCGGGAGGACGTGGCAATGAGCAGTTCTTC; cdr3_aa: CASRPGGRGNEQFF
clone_size: NA; cdr3_length: 17; v_call: TRBV13; j_call: TRBJ2-7; d_call: TRBD1; cdr3_nt: TGTGCCAGCAGCCCCCCCGGGACAGCATTTGAATCCTACGAGCAGTACTTC; cdr3_aa: CASSPPGTAFESYEQYF
clone_size: NA; cdr3_length: 16; v_call: TRBV4-1; j_call: TRBJ1-6; d_call: TRBD1; cdr3_nt: TGCGCCAGCAGCCAAGGAGGGGGCTCTTATAATTCACCCCTCCACTTT; cdr3_aa: CASSQGGGSYNSPLHF
clone_size: NA; cdr3_length: 15; v_call: TRBV15; j_call: TRBJ2-7; d_call: TRBD2; cdr3_nt: TGTGCCACCAGCATGGGACTAGCGGGAGCATGGGAGCAGTACTTC; cdr3_aa: CATSMGLAGAWEQYF
clone_size: NA; cdr3_length: 15; v_call: TRBV4-1; j_call: TRBJ2-7; d_call: NA; cdr3_nt: TGCGCCAGCAGCCGGCCCGGAGACAGACACTACGAGCAGTACTTC; cdr3_aa: CASSRPGDRHYEQYF
clone_size: NA; cdr3_length: 12; v_call: TRBV9; j_call: TRBJ2-5; d_call: NA; cdr3_nt: TGTGCCAGCAGCGGCCCCCGGGACCATCAGTACTTC; cdr3_aa: CASSGPRDHQYF
clone_size: NA; cdr3_length: 15; v_call: TRBV28; j_call: TRBJ1-5; d_call: NA; cdr3_nt: NA; cdr3_aa: CASSSSTAGNQPQHF
clone_size: NA; cdr3_length: 12; v_call: TRBV6-5; j_call: TRBJ1-2; d_call: NA; cdr3_nt: TGTGCCAGCAGAAGGTTGGAGGGTGGCTACACCTTC; cdr3_aa: CASRRLEGGYTF
clone_size: NA; cdr3_length: 14; v_call: TRBV2; j_call: TRBJ2-7; d_call: NA; cdr3_nt: TGTGCCAGCAGTGCGGCCCTAGGCACCTACGAGCAGTACTTC; cdr3_aa: CASSAALGTYEQYF
clone_size: NA; cdr3_length: 14; v_call: TRBV19; j_call: TRBJ2-7; d_call: TRBD1; cdr3_nt: TGTGCCACCACGACCGGGACAGGGGCCTACGAGCAGTACTTC; cdr3_aa: CATTTGTGAYEQYF
clone_size: NA; cdr3_length: 18; v_call: TRBV7-9; j_call: TRBJ1-4; d_call: NA; cdr3_nt: TGTGCCAGCAGCTTCGAATCTGAAGAAGGCACGGACCGGGAAAAACTGTTTTTT; cdr3_aa: CASSFESEEGTDREKLFF
clone_size: NA; cdr3_length: 16; v_call: TRBV4-1; j_call: TRBJ2-1; d_call: NA; cdr3_nt: TGCGCCAGCAGCCCCCGTTGGCGTACCTCTAACGATGAGCAGTTCTTC; cdr3_aa: CASSPRWRTSNDEQFF